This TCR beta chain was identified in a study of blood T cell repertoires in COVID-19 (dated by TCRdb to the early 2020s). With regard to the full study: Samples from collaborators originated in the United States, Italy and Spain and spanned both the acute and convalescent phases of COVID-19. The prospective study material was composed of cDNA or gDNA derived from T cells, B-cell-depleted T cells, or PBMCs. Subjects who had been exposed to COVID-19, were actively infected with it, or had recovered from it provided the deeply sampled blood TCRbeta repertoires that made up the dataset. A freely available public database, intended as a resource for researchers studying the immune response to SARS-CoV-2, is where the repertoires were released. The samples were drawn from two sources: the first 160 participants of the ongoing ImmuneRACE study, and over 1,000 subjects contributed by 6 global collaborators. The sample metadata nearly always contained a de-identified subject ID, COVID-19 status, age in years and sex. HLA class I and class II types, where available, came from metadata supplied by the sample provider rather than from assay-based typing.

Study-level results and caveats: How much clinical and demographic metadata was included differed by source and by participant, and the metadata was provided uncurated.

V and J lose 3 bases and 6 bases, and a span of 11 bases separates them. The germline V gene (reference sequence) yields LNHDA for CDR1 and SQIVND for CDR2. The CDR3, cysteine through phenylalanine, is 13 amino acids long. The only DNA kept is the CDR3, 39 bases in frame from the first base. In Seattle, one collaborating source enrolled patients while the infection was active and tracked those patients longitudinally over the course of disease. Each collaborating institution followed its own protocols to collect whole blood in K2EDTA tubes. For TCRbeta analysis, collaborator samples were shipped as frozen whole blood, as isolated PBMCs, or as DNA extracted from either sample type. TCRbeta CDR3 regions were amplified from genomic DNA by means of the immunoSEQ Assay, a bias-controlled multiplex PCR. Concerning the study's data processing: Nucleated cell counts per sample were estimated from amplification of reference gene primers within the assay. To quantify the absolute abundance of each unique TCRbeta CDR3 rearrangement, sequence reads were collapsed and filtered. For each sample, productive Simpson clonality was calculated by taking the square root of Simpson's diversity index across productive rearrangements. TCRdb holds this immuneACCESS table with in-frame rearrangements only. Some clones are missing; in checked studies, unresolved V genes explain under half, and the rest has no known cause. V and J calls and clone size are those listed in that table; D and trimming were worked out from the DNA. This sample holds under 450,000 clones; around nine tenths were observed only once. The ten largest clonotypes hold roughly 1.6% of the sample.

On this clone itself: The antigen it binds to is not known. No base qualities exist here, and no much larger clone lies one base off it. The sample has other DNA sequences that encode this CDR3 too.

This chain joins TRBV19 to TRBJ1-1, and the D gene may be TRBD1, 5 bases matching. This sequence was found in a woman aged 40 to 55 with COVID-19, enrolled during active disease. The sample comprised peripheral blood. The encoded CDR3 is CASSILRGAEAFF. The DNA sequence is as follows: TGTGCCAGTAGTATCCTCCGGGGGGCTGAAGCTTTCTTT.